This T cell receptor beta chain is drawn from a study of T cells in Graves' hyperthyroidism and ophthalmopathy. TCR beta CDR3 sequences were amplified from RNA transcripts. Carried out on the TCR CDR3, a first-round RT-PCR used the HTBI primer set. A single record per CDR3 protein comes from TCRdb applying MiXCR to the multiplex PCR reads. The repertoire holds about 620,000 distinct CDR3 sequences, with 15% to 20% as singletons. Germline lookup yields CDR1 KGHSH and CDR2 LQKENI. The CDR3 has 15 residues. Trimming pared 3 bases from V and 2 bases from J, leaving 13 bases between. In this sample, this clonotype turned up many times.

The TCR was taken from a woman in her 30s with Graves' hyperthyroidism. The material sequenced was blood. The chain employs TRBV18 and TRBJ1-1, with D hard to call. CDR3 DNA sequence: TGTGCCAGCTCACCCAGCCTCAATCGAAACACTGAAGCTTTCTTT. As protein: CASSPSLNRNTEAFF. Drawing the rest from reference TRBV18 and TRBJ1-1, the complete variable domain is NAGVMQNPRHLVRRRGQEARLRCSPMKGHSHVYWYRQLPEEGLKFMVYLQKENIIDESGMPKERFSAEFPKEGPSILRIQQVVRGDSAAYFCASSPSLNRNTEAFFGQGTRLTVV.